The 2 T cell receptor beta chains in this list originate from one sample, sequenced in a study of cytomegalovirus exposure and HLA in healthy donors. The primer mix had 60 Vbeta and 13 Jbeta primers. TCRdb's copy holds only in-frame clones and misses some; the assay was immunoSEQ multiplex PCR. The sample gives about 93,000 clones, around 76% of which show up once; under 0.75% is in the top ten. The source material was PBMCs. These receptors all come from a man aged 25-45 years in good health and CMV-seronegative.

The genes are TRBV7-6 and TRBJ2-1, with 12 nucleotides matching TRBD2. V gave up 1 base and J gave up 6 bases; unmatched junction bases: 4. The CDR3 spans 16 residues. The germline V gene encodes CDR1 SGHVS and CDR2 FNYEAQ. CDR3 residues: CASSLELAGGSNEQFF. For the CDR3, the DNA is TGTGCCAGCAGCTTAGAACTAGCGGGAGGTAGCAATGAGCAGTTCTTC.

The rearrangement uses TRBV11-3 and TRBJ2-3; 7 bases line up with TRBD2. The V and J ends lost 8 bases and 2 bases, in that order; junction bases with no gene match: 7. The CDR3 sequence is 14 residues long. Germline-derived CDR1 and CDR2 are SGHNT and YENEEA. The DNA for the CDR3 is TGTGCCAGCTCGGAGGGAGGGCTCACAGATACGCAGTATTTT. Protein: CASSEGGLTDTQYF.